Described below is a single T cell receptor beta chain sequence and its context. In the study's own analysis: How many nucleated cells were present was estimated from reference gene primer amplification. The table came from immunoSEQ multiplex PCR; TCRdb's copy has only in-frame clones and leaves some out. That table supplies the V and J calls and clone size; D and trimming were determined from the DNA. The sample includes around 250,000 clones, 80% to 90% of them seen just once. This record belongs to a study of blood T cell repertoires in COVID-19. About the research overall: Researchers got acute and convalescent COVID-19 samples from the United States, Italy and Spain. T cells, B-cell-depleted T cells, or PBMCs supplied cDNA or gDNA.

Seattle participants joined during active infection and were tracked over time. The germline V gene has CDR1 SGHRS and CDR2 YFSETQ. Trimming shortened V by 4 bases and J by 3 bases, and 18 bases separated the two germline ends. This CDR3 has 16 residues. Sequences were obtained from peripheral blood. The clonotype was recovered from a woman between 65 and 79 years old with COVID-19, enrolled during active disease. This sequence joins TRBV5-1 and TRBJ2-3; possible D gene TRBD2, 6 bases. The CDR3 loop reads CASSPVVGGGTDTQYF. Written as DNA, the CDR3 is TGCGCCAGCAGCCCGGTGGTGGGAGGTGGTACAGATACGCAGTATTTT. The full variable domain, with the rest looked up from reference TRBV5-1 and TRBJ2-3, is KAGVTQTPRYLIKTRGQQVTLSCSPISGHRSVSWYQQTPGQGLQFLFEYFSETQRNKGNFPGRFSGRQFSNSRSEMNVSTLELGDSALYLCASSPVVGGGTDTQYFGPGTRLTVL.